This TCR beta chain was captured by sequencing in a study of T cell responses to AZD1222 COVID-19 vaccine. Whole-study findings and limits: Recipients of AZD1222 seropositive at baseline numbered only 5 or 6. Most donors were white British, females outnumbered males, and clonal diversity was possibly underestimated. CD4 TCRs covered the whole spike, strongest at regions 160-218 and 743-854.

As to this clone: Its antigen remains unidentified.

Profiled with immunoSEQ multiplex PCR; TCRdb holds only in-frame clones, not every one. The sample carries roughly 140,000 clones, approximately 90% recorded once. Sequenced here: peripheral blood, sampled on day 0 of MenACWY control vaccination. The sequence was collected from an adult in good health.

This chain's CDR3 is CASSLRHLIPNYEQYF. The CDR3 DNA is TGTGCCAGCAGCTTACGTCACCTCATCCCAAATTACGAGCAGTACTTC. The chain has TRBV11-2 and TRBJ2-7; D not resolved. Germline loops: CDR1 SGHAT, CDR2 FQNNGV. The V gene lost 2 bases and the J gene lost 4 bases, with 18 bases spanning the gap. The CDR3 runs 16 residues. The whole variable domain, filled in from reference TRBV11-2 and TRBJ2-7, reads EAGVAQSPRYKIIEKRQSVAFWCNPISGHATLYWYQQILGQGPKLLIQFQNNGVVDDSQLPKDRFSAERLKGVDSTLKIQPAKLEDSAVYLCASSLRHLIPNYEQYFGPGTRLTVT.